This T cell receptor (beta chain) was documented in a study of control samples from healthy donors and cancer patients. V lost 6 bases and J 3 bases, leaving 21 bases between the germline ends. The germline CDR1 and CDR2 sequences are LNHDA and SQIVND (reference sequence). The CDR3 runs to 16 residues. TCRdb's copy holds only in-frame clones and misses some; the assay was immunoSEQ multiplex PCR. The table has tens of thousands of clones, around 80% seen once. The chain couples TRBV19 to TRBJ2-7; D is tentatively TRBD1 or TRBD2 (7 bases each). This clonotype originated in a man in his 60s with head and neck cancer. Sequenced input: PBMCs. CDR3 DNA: TGTGCCAGTAGGATCTCCGCGGCAGGGGGGGTCTACGAGCAGTACTTC. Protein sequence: CASRISAAGGVYEQYF.